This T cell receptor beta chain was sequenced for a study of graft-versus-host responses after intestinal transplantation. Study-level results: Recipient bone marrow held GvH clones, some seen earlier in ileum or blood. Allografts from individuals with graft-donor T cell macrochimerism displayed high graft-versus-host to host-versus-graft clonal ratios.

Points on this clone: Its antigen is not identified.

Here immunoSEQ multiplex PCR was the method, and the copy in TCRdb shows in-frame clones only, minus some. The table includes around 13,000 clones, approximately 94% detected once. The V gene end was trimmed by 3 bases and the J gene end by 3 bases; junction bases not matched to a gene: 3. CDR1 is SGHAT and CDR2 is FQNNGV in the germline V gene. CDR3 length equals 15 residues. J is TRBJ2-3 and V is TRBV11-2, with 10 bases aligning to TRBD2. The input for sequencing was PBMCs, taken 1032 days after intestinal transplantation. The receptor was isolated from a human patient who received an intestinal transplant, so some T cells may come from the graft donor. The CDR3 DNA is TGTGCCAGCAGCTTTTCAGCGGGGGGGACAGATACGCAGTATTTT. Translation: CASSFSAGGTDTQYF.